Presented here are 21 T cell receptor beta chains from one specimen sequenced in a study of blood T cell repertoires in COVID-19. Sequencing used immunoSEQ multiplex PCR; TCRdb keeps in-frame clones, though not all of them. The table has roughly 160,000 clones, 83% seen once; the top ten hold about 1.9%. The sequenced sample was peripheral blood. The receptors originated from an elderly woman with acute or convalescent COVID-19.

V and J are TRBV4-1 and TRBJ2-1; weak D call: TRBD2 (6 bases). The CDR3 sequence is 14 residues long. V shed 5 bases and J shed 6 bases, with 14 bases lying between them. Germline CDR1 and CDR2: MGHRA and YSYEKL. DNA for the CDR3: TGCGCCAGCAGCGTCGCCGGGGGAAGCAATGAGCAGTTCTTC. It encodes CASSVAGGSNEQFF.

This clone was counted a few times. The chain carries TRBV24-1 and TRBJ2-7; TRBD1 aligns across 7 bases. The CDR3 totals 15 residues. In germline, CDR1 is KGHDR, CDR2 SFDVKD. The ends lost 7 bases at V and 3 bases at J; junction bases unmatched: 11. CDR3 sequence reads: CATSIPKTGVYEQYF. CDR3 nucleotide sequence: TGTGCCACCAGCATTCCAAAAACAGGGGTCTACGAGCAGTACTTC.

The CDR3 sequence is CASSLWGSQGALGYTF. The CDR3 DNA reads TGTGCCAGCAGTTTATGGGGATCACAGGGGGCGCTTGGCTACACCTTC. The V and J genes are TRBV28 and TRBJ1-2; 9 positions agree with TRBD1. After removal of 0 bases from V and 7 bases from J, the junction contained 9 bases not matched to a gene. There are 16 residues in the CDR3. CDR1 is MDHEN and CDR2 is SYDVKM in the germline V gene.

This chain uses TRBV5-1 with TRBJ2-1, with TRBD2 matching 10 bases. The V gene end was trimmed by 0 bases and the J gene end by 8 bases; junction bases not matched to a gene: 8. The CDR3 has 16 amino acids. The germline V gene has CDR1 SGHRS and CDR2 YFSETQ. The CDR3 reads CASSLGASGSWDEQFF. DNA of the CDR3: TGCGCCAGCAGCTTGGGGGCTAGCGGGAGTTGGGATGAGCAGTTCTTC.

The chain combines TRBV27 with TRBJ1-1; 7 bases are a match to TRBD1. V lost 7 bases, J lost 3 bases, and 5 bases stayed unmatched. The CDR3 extends over 13 amino acids. The V gene's germline CDR1 is MNHEY and CDR2 SMNVEV (reference sequence). In DNA form, the CDR3 reads TGTGCCAGCAAAGGGGGCGAACACACTGAAGCTTTCTTT. Translated, it gives CASKGGEHTEAFF.

This rearrangement joins TRBV29-1 to TRBJ2-5; the match to TRBD2 covers 8 bases. After removal of 6 bases from V and 5 bases from J, the junction contained 8 bases not matched to a gene. The length of the CDR3 is 13 residues. CDR1 is SQVTM, CDR2 ANQGSEA, per germline. CDR3 in DNA: TGCAGCGTCCCGGCGCCGGGGGGGGAGACCCAGTACTTC. Amino acid sequence: CSVPAPGGETQYF.

The rearrangement links TRBV19 to TRBJ2-5; D unresolved. Trimming shortened V by 1 base and J by 2 bases, and 8 bases separated the two germline ends. CDR1 LNHDA and CDR2 SQIVND come from the germline V gene (reference sequence). The CDR3 extends over 14 amino acids. The CDR3: CASSIGARQETQYF. CDR3 nucleotides: TGTGCCAGTAGTATAGGTGCTAGACAAGAGACCCAGTACTTC.

The table lists this clone with a count of one. The chain links TRBV9 to TRBJ1-4; D might be TRBD1 (6 bases). Trimming took off 0 bases at V and 8 bases at J, with 17 bases between the two ends. Germline CDR1 and CDR2: SGDLS and YYNGEE. The CDR3 runs 16 residues. The CDR3 sequence is CASSVAAGEGREKLFF. In DNA form, the CDR3 reads TGTGCCAGCAGCGTAGCTGCAGGGGAAGGACGAGAAAAACTGTTTTTT.

This clone has more than one count but fewer than ten. The chain employs TRBV14 and TRBJ2-7; 7 bases are shared with TRBD1. CDR1 SGHDN and CDR2 FVKESK come from the germline V gene. The ends lost 0 bases at V and 10 bases at J; junction bases unmatched: 6. There are 13 residues in the CDR3. In nucleotides, the CDR3 is TGTGCCAGCAGCCAAGAAGCAGGGGGACACCAGTACTTC. It codes for CASSQEAGGHQYF.

This chain links TRBV6-2 or TRBV6-3 with TRBJ1-2; 8 bases line up with TRBD1. Germline V gene sequence: CDR1 MNHEY, CDR2 SVGEGT. This CDR3 contains 15 residues. Trimming cost V 0 bases and J 4 bases; bases outside gene matches: 4. In DNA form, the CDR3 reads TGTGCCAGCAGTTACTCGACTACAGGGGGCTATGGCTACACCTTC. This translates into CASSYSTTGGYGYTF.

This clone was seen only a few times. The chain links TRBV5-1 to TRBJ1-1; the match to TRBD1 covers 9 bases. Germline CDR1 and CDR2: SGHRS and YFSETQ. The CDR3 runs to 14 residues. V trimming: 5 bases; J trimming: 1 base; junction bases outside the gene matches: 3. The CDR3 coding sequence is TGCGCCAGCAGACCGACAGGGGGGAACACTGAAGCTTTCTTT. Amino acids: CASRPTGGNTEAFF. The full variable domain, completed using reference TRBV5-1 and TRBJ1-1, is KAGVTQTPRYLIKTRGQQVTLSCSPISGHRSVSWYQQTPGQGLQFLFEYFSETQRNKGNFPGRFSGRQFSNSRSEMNVSTLELGDSALYLCASRPTGGNTEAFFGQGTRLTVV.

V gene TRBV7-2 combines with J gene TRBJ2-7; possible D gene TRBD1, 6 bases. In germline, CDR1 is SGHTA, CDR2 FQGNSA. This CDR3 spans 15 amino acids. The V gene lost 5 bases and the J gene lost 10 bases, with 24 bases spanning the gap. In nucleotides, the CDR3 is TGTGCCAGCAGCCCAAACCCCGACAGGTCCTTACCACAGTACTTC. The encoded protein is CASSPNPDRSLPQYF.

This clone was seen once. CDR3 in amino acids: CASSLFTKASRGAKTEAFF. CDR3 DNA sequence: TGTGCCAGCAGCTTATTTACAAAAGCTTCACGGGGGGCCAAAACTGAAGCTTTCTTT. This chain joins TRBV7-9 and TRBJ1-1, with a weak D call TRBD1 (6 bases). The V and J ends lost 2 bases and 5 bases respectively, with 27 bases between them. This CDR3 is built from 19 residues. Germline lookup yields CDR1 SEHNR and CDR2 FQNEAQ (reference sequence). Complete variable domain (other parts from reference TRBV7-9 and TRBJ1-1): DTGVSQNPRHKITKRGQNVTFRCDPISEHNRLYWYRQTLGQGPEFLTYFQNEAQLEKSRLLSDRFSAERPKGSFSTLEIQRTEQGDSAMYLCASSLFTKASRGAKTEAFFGQGTRLTVV.

DNA for the CDR3: TGTGCCATAAACCCCGGGACAGCTAACTATGGCTACACCTTC. It encodes CAINPGTANYGYTF. This chain uses TRBV19 with TRBJ1-2; 7 nucleotides match TRBD1. From germline, CDR1 is LNHDA and CDR2 SQIVND (reference sequence). V shed 10 bases, J shed 0 bases, and the junction held 8 bases outside the gene matches. The CDR3 spans 14 residues. The complete variable domain, with remaining parts taken from reference TRBV19 and TRBJ1-2, reads DGGITQSPKYLFRKEGQNVTLSCEQNLNHDAMYWYRQDPGQGLRLIYYSQIVNDFQKGDIAEGYSVSREKKESFPLTVTSAQKNPTAFYLCAINPGTANYGYTFGSGTRLTVV.

For this clone: The same CDR3 is also encoded by other DNA sequences in this sample. The J gene is TRBJ2-3, the V gene TRBV5-1; TRBD1 matches at 8 bases. Germline-derived CDR1 and CDR2 are SGHRS and YFSETQ. Trimming took 2 bases from V and 4 from J; bases not matched to a gene: 3. The CDR3 runs to 14 residues. The CDR3 spells CASSFNRGADTQYF. In DNA, the CDR3 is TGCGCCAGCAGCTTTAACAGGGGGGCAGATACGCAGTATTTT. Drawing the rest from reference TRBV5-1 and TRBJ2-3, the complete variable domain is KAGVTQTPRYLIKTRGQQVTLSCSPISGHRSVSWYQQTPGQGLQFLFEYFSETQRNKGNFPGRFSGRQFSNSRSEMNVSTLELGDSALYLCASSFNRGADTQYFGPGTRLTVL.

The rearrangement joins TRBV24-1 to TRBJ2-1, with D possibly matching TRBD2 (5 bases). The CDR3 spans 12 residues. The germline V and J ends were trimmed by 9 bases and 9 bases, with 14 bases remaining between them. Germline assignment: CDR1 KGHDR and CDR2 SFDVKD. The CDR3 nucleotides are TGTGCCACCGTAGAAGCGGAGGCTGAGCAGTTCTTC. Translating it yields CATVEAEAEQFF.

CDR3: CASSLTGVMNTEAFF. The DNA for the CDR3 is TGTGCCAGCAGCTTAACAGGGGTCATGAACACTGAAGCTTTCTTT. The V and J genes are TRBV5-4 and TRBJ1-1; 7 bases agree with TRBD1. CDR1 is SGHNT, CDR2 YYREEE, per germline (reference sequence). The CDR3 covers 15 residues. V shed 2 bases and J 0 bases; nucleotides not matched to a gene: 4. Supplemented by reference TRBV5-4 and TRBJ1-1, the full variable domain reads ETGVTQSPTHLIKTRGQQVTLRCSSQSGHNTVSWYQQALGQGPQFIFQYYREEENGRGNFPPRFSGLQFPNYSSELNVNALELDDSALYLCASSLTGVMNTEAFFGQGTRLTVV.

This chain links TRBV25-1 with TRBJ1-2; D remains unclear. Trimming left V 4 bases short and J 3 bases short, with 18 bases between. The CDR3 covers 16 residues. Germline CDR1 reads MGHDK; CDR2 reads SYGVNS. For the CDR3, the DNA is TGTGCCAGCAGTGGGCCTTGGGCCACAGAATACTATGGCTACACCTTC. It is translated as CASSGPWATEYYGYTF.

The chain carries TRBV6-1 and TRBJ2-1, with 8 bases fitting TRBD2. With 2 bases clipped from V and 2 bases from J, the junction kept 2 bases outside the gene matches. The CDR3 contains 15 residues. The V gene's germline CDR1 is MNHNS and CDR2 SASEGT. The CDR3 DNA sequence: TGTGCCAGCAGTGAACTAGCGGGCACCTACAATGAGCAGTTCTTC. Translation gives CASSELAGTYNEQFF.

This chain connects TRBV5-8 to TRBJ1-2; D is possibly TRBD1 (6 bases). Per germline, CDR1 SGHTS and CDR2 YDEGEE. The CDR3 spans 14 residues. Trimming pared 4 bases from V and 8 bases from J, leaving 18 bases between. In DNA, the CDR3 is TGTGCCAGCAGCCTCATAGGGGGAGCACGGGGCTACACCTTC. Its translation: CASSLIGGARGYTF.

This chain joins TRBV30 and TRBJ1-2; D not resolved. The CDR3 extends over 13 amino acids. Trimming pared 5 bases from V and 4 bases from J, leaving 14 bases between. Germline CDR1 is GTSNPN and CDR2 is SVGIG (reference sequence). CDR3 loop: CAWLRSVAYGYTF. CDR3 in DNA: TGTGCCTGGCTACGGTCGGTCGCCTATGGCTACACCTTC.